The sequence of this T cell receptor beta chain was determined in a study of blood T cell repertoires in COVID-19. Ages ranged from about 18 to 90 years, with residence in about 24 US areas. Germline V gives CDR1 SGHRS, CDR2 YFSETQ. This CDR3 region has 15 residues. After removal of 2 bases from V and 3 bases from J, the junction contained 4 bases not matched to a gene. The protocol was immunoSEQ multiplex PCR, while the TCRdb copy is restricted to in-frame clones and leaves out a portion. The top ten clones hold approximately 3.6% of a sample with 250,000 to 300,000 clones, 84% of them seen once. Sequencing used PBMCs or T cells enriched from blood (not recorded which). V is TRBV5-1 and J is TRBJ1-3; 8 bases agree with TRBD1. The clonotype was recovered from a man aged 45-65 years who had recovered from COVID-19. In DNA, the CDR3 is TGCGCCAGCAGCTTCGGACAGGGCGTTGGAAACACCATATATTTT. The encoded protein is CASSFGQGVGNTIYF.